Shown below are 27 T cell receptor beta chains from a single sample sequenced in a study of blood T cell repertoires in COVID-19. The protocol was immunoSEQ multiplex PCR, while the TCRdb copy is restricted to in-frame clones and leaves out a portion. This sample has hundreds of thousands of clones, with around 91% found just once. The sequenced sample consisted of PBMCs or T cells enriched from blood (not recorded which). The receptors originated from a middle-aged woman who had recovered from COVID-19.

The V gene is TRBV27, the J gene TRBJ1-4, with no clear D. V gave up 6 bases and J gave up 4 bases, with 9 bases separating them. The CDR3 length is 13 residues. Per the germline V gene, CDR1 is MNHEY and CDR2 is SMNVEV (reference sequence). CDR3 coding DNA: TGTGCCAGCAGGCCCGAGTTTAATGAAAAACTGTTTTTT. Amino acids: CASRPEFNEKLFF.

The CDR3 DNA reads as TGTGCCATCAGTGAGCGGGAGAGAACCGGGGAGCTGTTTTTT. Translating it yields CAISERERTGELFF. The chain employs TRBV10-3 and TRBJ2-2; tentative D call: TRBD2 (6 bases). The CDR3 spans 14 residues. V lost 2 bases and J lost 5, with 9 bases in between. In germline, CDR1 is ENHRY, CDR2 SYGVKD.

Comment on this clone: The same CDR3 is also encoded by other DNA sequences in this sample. This chain uses TRBV7-3 with TRBJ2-7, with no clear D. This CDR3 contains 13 residues. Trimming removed 0 bases from V and 4 bases from J, with 7 bases in between. Germline CDR1 reads SGHTA; CDR2 reads FQGTGA. The CDR3 loop is CASSLTGAYEQYF. The CDR3 DNA reads TGTGCCAGCAGCTTAACTGGAGCTTACGAGCAGTACTTC.

The count of this clone is one. This chain uses TRBV5-6 with TRBJ1-5; no clear D. Trimming shortened V by 4 bases and J by 3 bases, and 11 bases separated the two germline ends. This CDR3 has 14 residues. Germline CDR1 is SGHDT and CDR2 is YYEEEE. In DNA form, the CDR3 reads TGTGCCAGCAGCACCACAGCTTCCAATCAGCCCCAGCATTTT. Translation: CASSTTASNQPQHF.

The chain employs TRBV19 and TRBJ1-1; unclear D gene. Germline V gives CDR1 LNHDA, CDR2 SQIVND (reference sequence). The CDR3 spans 14 residues. Trimming stripped 7 bases from V and 0 bases from J, with 12 bases between. The CDR3: CASNQQLMNTEAFF. For the CDR3, the DNA is TGTGCCAGTAATCAACAGCTCATGAACACTGAAGCTTTCTTT.

The gene calls are TRBV5-1 and TRBJ2-5; 12 nucleotides line up with TRBD2. Unmatched junction bases numbered 3, after V lost 0 bases and J lost 0 bases. Germline-derived CDR1 and CDR2 are SGHRS and YFSETQ. CDR3 length equals 17 residues. The CDR3 sequence: CASSLGLAGVNQETQYF. The CDR3 bases are TGCGCCAGCAGCTTGGGACTAGCGGGGGTAAACCAAGAGACCCAGTACTTC.

The genes are TRBV27 and TRBJ1-4; D is uncertain. Trimming took 3 bases from V and 7 from J, leaving 24 bases between them. The CDR3 length is 18 residues. Germline CDR1 reads MNHEY; CDR2 reads SMNVEV (reference sequence). The CDR3 DNA sequence: TGTGCCAGCAGTTTGGGTGCGGGGAGGATTAATTCGGGTGAAAAACTGTTTTTT. This gives the protein CASSLGAGRINSGEKLFF.

The chain employs TRBV5-8 and TRBJ1-1, with 11 bases lining up with TRBD1. V was clipped by 4 bases and J by 7 bases; unmatched bases: 9. The germline V gene encodes CDR1 SGHTS and CDR2 YDEGEE. CDR3 size: 15 residues. The DNA of the CDR3 is TGTGCCAGCAGCCCAAGGACAGGGGGCAGGAGTGAAGCTTTCTTT. Amino acids: CASSPRTGGRSEAFF. Variable domain in full (rest from reference TRBV5-8 and TRBJ1-1): EAGVTQSPTHLIKTRGQQATLRCSPISGHTSVYWYQQALGLGLQFLLWYDEGEERNRGNFPPRFSGRQFPNYSSELNVNALELEDSALYLCASSPRTGGRSEAFFGQGTRLTVV.

The gene calls are TRBV7-2 and TRBJ2-3; a possible D gene is TRBD2 (6 bases). The CDR3 consists of 15 residues. V was shortened by 1 base and J by 1 base, with 9 bases between the two germline ends. Germline CDR1 reads SGHTA; CDR2 reads FQGNSA. The chain's CDR3 is CASSLGRGGTDTQYF. For the CDR3, the DNA is TGTGCCAGCAGCTTAGGGCGGGGCGGCACAGATACGCAGTATTTT.

As DNA, the CDR3 is TGTGCCAGCGGCCTTAACTATGGCTACACCTTC. Translated: CASGLNYGYTF. This rearrangement joins TRBV27 to TRBJ1-2, with D uncertain. The CDR3 has 11 residues. The V and J ends lost 8 bases and 1 base respectively, with 5 bases between them. Germline V gene lookup returns CDR1 MNHEY and CDR2 SMNVEV (reference sequence).

The table lists this clone with a few counts. This chain uses TRBV19 with TRBJ2-4; a weak D match, TRBD1 (5 bases). Germline V gives CDR1 LNHDA, CDR2 SQIVND (reference sequence). The CDR3 spans 17 residues. Trimming removed 2 bases at V and 2 bases at J, with 16 bases between. The CDR3 is CASSISLFDSSKNIQYF. The CDR3 DNA is TGTGCCAGTAGTATAAGCCTCTTCGACAGCTCCAAAAACATTCAGTACTTC.

The chain joins TRBV3-1 (or the pseudogene TRBV3-2) to TRBJ2-7, with TRBD2 identical over 9 bases. Looked up from germline, CDR1 is LGHDT and CDR2 is YNNKEL (reference sequence). This CDR3 contains 13 residues. V shed 5 bases, J shed 3 bases, and the junction held 2 bases outside the gene matches. CDR3 nucleotide sequence: TGTGCCAGCAGCTGGACTAGCGACTACGAGCAGTACTTC. It yields the protein CASSWTSDYEQYF.

This chain connects TRBV3-1 (or the pseudogene TRBV3-2) to TRBJ1-4; a weak D match, TRBD1 (5 bases). Per germline, CDR1 LGHDT and CDR2 YNNKEL (reference sequence). CDR3 size: 16 residues. Trimming left V 3 bases short and J 4 bases short, with 15 bases between. CDR3 residues: CASSHLSRGRNEKLFF. The DNA of the CDR3 is TGTGCCAGCAGCCATTTGTCAAGGGGTCGTAATGAAAAACTGTTTTTT.

The chain couples TRBV11-3 to TRBJ1-1, with D unresolved. V lost 5 bases and J lost 1, with 26 bases in between. Germline V lookup: CDR1 SGHNT, CDR2 YENEEA. This CDR3 comprises 19 residues. CDR3 in DNA: TGTGCCAGCAGCCGTCGCTTTAGCCCACCCTCTCCCGCGAACACTGAAGCTTTCTTT. It specifies CASSRRFSPPSPANTEAFF.

V usage is TRBV6-5 and J usage is TRBJ2-3; TRBD2 is a possible D gene (7 bases). CDR1 and CDR2 from the germline V gene are MNHEY and SVGAGI. The CDR3 runs to 14 residues. The V gene lost 6 bases and the J gene lost 6 bases, with 16 bases spanning the gap. This CDR3 is CASSPLGGRDTQYF. For the CDR3, the DNA is TGTGCCAGCAGCCCCCTGGGGGGGCGGGATACGCAGTATTTT.

This clone was detected once. The chain joins TRBV11-3 to TRBJ2-3; 9 bases fit TRBD2. Looked up from germline, CDR1 is SGHNT and CDR2 is YENEEA. This CDR3 has 18 residues. V was pared by 5 bases and J by 1 base, with 13 bases of the junction left unmatched. The CDR3 DNA is TGTGCCAGCAGCCCTCGTTTAGCGGGAGCCCGGGGCACAGATACGCAGTATTTT. As protein: CASSPRLAGARGTDTQYF.

The V and J genes are TRBV3-1 (or the pseudogene TRBV3-2) and TRBJ2-1, with TRBD2 as a possible D gene (5 bases). V was trimmed by 0 bases and J by 4 bases, leaving 10 bases between them. The germline V gene encodes CDR1 LGHDT and CDR2 YNNKEL (reference sequence). This CDR3 has 15 residues. The CDR3 spells CASSQDTLVYNEQFF. The CDR3 DNA follows: TGTGCCAGCAGCCAAGATACACTAGTATACAATGAGCAGTTCTTC.

This clone came up once. The CDR3 sequence is CASSLSGRAGDTQYF. The CDR3 nucleotides read TGCGCCAGCAGCTTAAGCGGGAGGGCCGGTGATACGCAGTATTTT. The chain employs TRBV5-1 and TRBJ2-3; the match to TRBD2 covers 10 bases. The CDR3 extends over 15 amino acids. Germline V gene sequence: CDR1 SGHRS, CDR2 YFSETQ. Germline trimming cut 2 bases from V and 6 bases from J; bases unmatched to any gene: 6. Using reference TRBV5-1 and TRBJ2-3 for the parts outside the CDR3, the full variable domain is KAGVTQTPRYLIKTRGQQVTLSCSPISGHRSVSWYQQTPGQGLQFLFEYFSETQRNKGNFPGRFSGRQFSNSRSEMNVSTLELGDSALYLCASSLSGRAGDTQYFGPGTRLTVL.

This clone appeared a single time. V and J are TRBV27 and TRBJ2-7; 9 positions match TRBD1. The CDR3 runs 15 residues. V lost 6 bases and J lost 3; bases outside the gene matches: 9. Germline V gene data show CDR1 as MNHEY and CDR2 as SMNVEV (reference sequence). In DNA form, the CDR3 reads TGTGCCAGCAGCGCAGCCGGGACAGGGAACTACGAGCAGTACTTC. Its protein product is CASSAAGTGNYEQYF.

V usage is TRBV19 and J usage is TRBJ1-2; 9 nucleotides agree with TRBD1. The CDR3 extends over 14 amino acids. Per the germline V gene, CDR1 is LNHDA and CDR2 is SQIVND (reference sequence). V was pared by 7 bases and J by 6 bases, with 9 bases of the junction left unmatched. DNA of the CDR3: TGTGCCAGTACCGGGACAGGGCCTTTTGATGGCTACACCTTC. The encoded protein is CASTGTGPFDGYTF.

This chain connects TRBV5-1 to TRBJ1-5; D unclear. The V gene lost 4 bases and the J gene lost 1 base, with 12 bases spanning the gap. The V gene's germline CDR1 is SGHRS and CDR2 YFSETQ. CDR3 size: 15 residues. The CDR3 DNA sequence: TGCGCCAGCAGCATAAGTAGTGAAAGCAATCAGCCCCAGCATTTT. As protein: CASSISSESNQPQHF.

This clone was picked up a small number of times. The gene calls are TRBV30 and TRBJ1-2, with a possible D match to TRBD1 (6 bases). V shed 7 bases and J shed 5 bases, with 14 bases lying between them. Germline CDR1 reads GTSNPN; CDR2 reads SVGIG (reference sequence). The CDR3 runs to 12 residues. As DNA, the CDR3 is TGTGCCTCGACGGGACAAAGATATGGCTACACCTTC. It translates to CASTGQRYGYTF.

The chain employs TRBV27 and TRBJ2-5; tentative D call: TRBD2 (6 bases). Trimming shortened V by 5 bases and J by 3 bases, and 10 bases separated the two germline ends. The CDR3 has 13 amino acids. Looked up from germline, CDR1 is MNHEY and CDR2 is SMNVEV (reference sequence). This CDR3 reads CASSPRTKETQYF. The CDR3 coding sequence is TGTGCCAGCAGTCCGCGGACTAAAGAGACCCAGTACTTC.

The rearrangement links TRBV30 to TRBJ1-2; no definite D call. Germline lookup yields CDR1 GTSNPN and CDR2 SVGIG (reference sequence). The V and J ends lost 0 bases and 2 bases respectively, with 7 bases between them. The CDR3 has 13 residues. The CDR3 DNA is TGTGCCTGGAGTGTGGGCAGAAACTATGGCTACACCTTC. Residues: CAWSVGRNYGYTF.

The rearrangement links TRBV24-1 to TRBJ1-5; 8 bases line up with TRBD1. The CDR3 loop spans 16 amino acids. CDR1 KGHDR and CDR2 SFDVKD come from the germline V gene. Unmatched junction bases numbered 6, after V lost 2 bases and J lost 4 bases. The CDR3 sequence: CATSDSGDRRNQPQHF. The CDR3, as DNA: TGTGCCACCAGTGATTCGGGGGACAGGAGAAATCAGCCCCAGCATTTT.

The chain carries TRBV6-5 and TRBJ2-7, with a tentative D call TRBD1 (5 bases). Germline loops: CDR1 MNHEY, CDR2 SVGAGI. CDR3 size: 15 residues. V was clipped by 6 bases and J by 2 bases, with 17 bases between them. The DNA of the CDR3 is TGTGCCAGCAGCCTGACAGTTACTGTTGCCTACGAGCAGTACTTC. This gives the protein CASSLTVTVAYEQYF.

The chain couples TRBV3-1 (or the pseudogene TRBV3-2) to TRBJ2-5, with 9 bases matching TRBD1. CDR3 length: 15 residues. From germline, CDR1 is LGHDT and CDR2 YNNKEL (reference sequence). V shed 5 bases, J shed 2 bases, and the junction held 6 bases outside the gene matches. CDR3 nucleotide sequence: TGTGCCAGCAGCATAGGGACAGGGAAACAAGAGACCCAGTACTTC. Amino acid sequence: CASSIGTGKQETQYF.